These 20 T cell receptor beta chains were sequenced from one sample in a study of T cell responses to AZD1222 COVID-19 vaccine. The assay was immunoSEQ multiplex PCR, and TCRdb's table has in-frame clones only and misses some. The table lists some 150,000 clones, over 90% of them singletons. This material consisted of peripheral blood, taken on day 0 of MenACWY control vaccination. The receptor source for this set is an adult in good health.

The chain is built from TRBV27 and TRBJ2-1; 10 bases agree with TRBD2. Germline CDR1 reads MNHEY; CDR2 reads SMNVEV (reference sequence). V was clipped by 5 bases and J by 4 bases; unmatched bases: 5. CDR3 length equals 15 residues. DNA of the CDR3: TGTGCCAGCAGTCCGAGCGGGGGGGTATACAATGAGCAGTTCTTC. It is translated as CASSPSGGVYNEQFF.

This clone was counted between two and nine times. The J gene is TRBJ1-2, the V gene TRBV5-5; a possible D gene is TRBD1 (5 bases). With 4 bases removed from V and 4 bases from J, the gap between germline ends came to 14 bases. The CDR3 loop spans 14 amino acids. Per the germline V gene, CDR1 is SGHKS and CDR2 is YYEKEE (reference sequence). This chain's CDR3 is CASSPRGGFYGYTF. In DNA form, the CDR3 reads TGTGCCAGCAGCCCGCGGGGGGGGTTCTATGGCTACACCTTC. The entire variable domain, with the rest obtained from reference TRBV5-5 and TRBJ1-2, is as follows: DAGVTQSPTHLIKTRGQQVTLRCSPISGHKSVSWYQQVLGQGPQFIFQYYEKEERGRGNFPDRFSARQFPNYSSELNVNALLLGDSALYLCASSPRGGFYGYTFGSGTRLTVV.

The chain links TRBV2 to TRBJ1-2, with 9 positions matching TRBD1. After removal of 0 bases from V and 6 bases from J, the junction contained 8 bases not matched to a gene. In germline, CDR1 is SNHLY, CDR2 FYNNEI. The CDR3 is made up of 16 amino acids. CDR3 bases: TGTGCCAGCAGTGAAGCCCGAGGGACAGGGAATGATGGCTACACCTTC. Protein sequence: CASSEARGTGNDGYTF.

The chain recombines TRBV19 with TRBJ1-4; no firm D call. The CDR3 has 12 residues. Germline V gene lookup returns CDR1 LNHDA and CDR2 SQIVND (reference sequence). Trimming shortened V by 7 bases and J by 3 bases, and 6 bases separated the two germline ends. CDR3 sequence: CASMAPNEKLFF. The CDR3 nucleotides are TGTGCCAGTATGGCGCCTAATGAAAAACTGTTTTTT.

The genes are TRBV6-5 and TRBJ2-2; 10 bases are shared with TRBD1. CDR3 size: 13 residues. The V and J ends lost 8 bases and 3 bases, in that order; junction bases with no gene match: 0. Germline CDR1 MNHEY, CDR2 SVGAGI. CDR3 residues: CASGTGDTGELFF. The CDR3 bases are TGTGCCAGCGGGACAGGGGACACCGGGGAGCTGTTTTTT.

The DNA of the CDR3 is TGTGCTAGTGGTTTGGGGAGGATGGGACTAGCGGACAACAATGAGCAGTTCTTC. Residues: CASGLGRMGLADNNEQFF. This chain links TRBV12-5 with TRBJ2-1; TRBD2 matches at 11 bases. V trimming: 1 base; J trimming: 5 bases; junction bases outside the gene matches: 10. This CDR3 has 18 residues. CDR1 is LGHNT and CDR2 is FRNRAP in the germline V gene.

The V and J genes are TRBV30 and TRBJ1-1; 7 bases line up with TRBD1. V gave up 0 bases and J gave up 11 bases; unmatched junction bases: 3. The CDR3 extends over 11 amino acids. Looked up from germline, CDR1 is GTSNPN and CDR2 is SVGIG (reference sequence). The CDR3 region is CAWSVYRGAFF. The CDR3 nucleotides are TGTGCCTGGAGTGTATACAGGGGTGCTTTCTTT.

The V and J genes are TRBV19 and TRBJ1-1; no clear D. Germline V gene data show CDR1 as LNHDA and CDR2 as SQIVND (reference sequence). The V end was cut by 8 bases, the J end by 4 bases, with 23 bases between. The CDR3 is 16 amino acids. The CDR3 DNA reads TGTGCCAGTCAAATTACTACGGGAAGAGGAGGCACTGAAGCTTTCTTT. Amino acid sequence: CASQITTGRGGTEAFF. The whole variable domain, filled in from reference TRBV19 and TRBJ1-1, reads DGGITQSPKYLFRKEGQNVTLSCEQNLNHDAMYWYRQDPGQGLRLIYYSQIVNDFQKGDIAEGYSVSREKKESFPLTVTSAQKNPTAFYLCASQITTGRGGTEAFFGQGTRLTVV.

V is TRBV4-2 and J is TRBJ2-7; D is ambiguous. This CDR3 is 13 amino acids long. The V end lost 0 bases, the J end lost 4 bases, and 7 bases lay between the germline ends. From germline, CDR1 is LGHNA and CDR2 YNFKEQ. DNA for the CDR3: TGTGCCAGCAGCCAAGATTCCGGATACGAGCAGTACTTC. The encoded protein is CASSQDSGYEQYF.

The table lists this clone with a count of one. V usage is TRBV6-2 or TRBV6-3 and J usage is TRBJ2-1, with D tentatively TRBD2 (6 bases). Trimming shortened V by 6 bases and J by 0 bases, and 9 bases separated the two germline ends. The CDR3 length is 14 residues. Germline loops: CDR1 MNHEY, CDR2 SVGEGT. The DNA of the CDR3 is TGTGCCAGCAGCCGGGAGTCCTCCTACAATGAGCAGTTCTTC. Protein: CASSRESSYNEQFF.

The chain has TRBV4-1 and TRBJ2-3; tentatively, D is TRBD2 (7 bases). V dropped 1 base and J dropped 3 bases, with 14 bases sitting between them. Germline assignment: CDR1 MGHRA and CDR2 YSYEKL. CDR3 length: 16 residues. The CDR3 is CASSQGGAGETDTQYF. The CDR3 nucleotides read TGCGCCAGCAGCCAAGGGGGGGCGGGGGAAACAGATACGCAGTATTTT.

The V and J genes are TRBV30 and TRBJ1-5; no clear D gene. The V end lost 1 base, the J end lost 6 bases, and 10 bases lay between the germline ends. The germline gives CDR1 GTSNPN, CDR2 SVGIG (reference sequence). CDR3 size: 13 residues. CDR3 sequence reads: CAWSAAPIQPQHF. In DNA, the CDR3 is TGTGCCTGGAGTGCAGCCCCAATTCAGCCCCAGCATTTT.

V is TRBV9 and J is TRBJ1-2; D gene unclear. Trimming took off 3 bases at V and 4 bases at J, with 22 bases between the two ends. The CDR3 is 17 residues long. Germline V gene lookup returns CDR1 SGDLS and CDR2 YYNGEE. The DNA of the CDR3 is TGTGCCAGCAGCGCTCCTTGGAGGTCTCTAGAGGGCTATGGCTACACCTTC. It encodes CASSAPWRSLEGYGYTF.

This rearrangement joins TRBV20-1 to TRBJ2-3, with D unclear. Trimming shortened V by 0 bases and J by 8 bases, and 6 bases separated the two germline ends. The CDR3 covers 11 residues. Germline lookup yields CDR1 DFQATT and CDR2 SNEGSKA (reference sequence). The CDR3 region has the DNA TGCAGTGCTAGAGATATCATTACGCAGTATTTT. Protein product: CSARDIITQYF.

J is TRBJ2-1 and V is TRBV28, with 8 bases aligning to TRBD2. This CDR3 spans 15 amino acids. J lost 2 bases, V lost 5 bases, and 5 bases had no gene match. Germline values: CDR1 MDHEN, CDR2 SYDVKM. The CDR3: CASSRTSRAYNEQFF. The CDR3 coding sequence is TGTGCCAGCAGTCGGACTAGCCGTGCCTACAATGAGCAGTTCTTC. The complete variable domain, with remaining parts taken from reference TRBV28 and TRBJ2-1, reads DVKVTQSSRYLVKRTGEKVFLECVQDMDHENMFWYRQDPGLGLRLIYFSYDVKMKEKGDIPEGYSVSREKKERFSLILESASTNQTSMYLCASSRTSRAYNEQFFGPGTRLTVL.

The chain recombines TRBV3-1 (or the pseudogene TRBV3-2) with TRBJ1-6; D gene unclear. The CDR3 is 18 residues long. CDR1 is LGHDT and CDR2 is YNNKEL in the germline V gene (reference sequence). V gave up 1 base and J gave up 0 bases, with 13 bases separating them. The CDR3 is CASSQVSLESSYNSPLHF. The CDR3 coding sequence is TGTGCCAGCAGCCAAGTCAGCTTGGAGAGCTCCTATAATTCACCCCTCCACTTT.

J is TRBJ2-5 and V is TRBV5-1, with D perhaps matching TRBD1 (5 bases). The ends were cut back, 0 bases at V and 4 bases at J, with 7 bases in the middle. From germline, CDR1 is SGHRS and CDR2 YFSETQ. The CDR3 spans 13 residues. The CDR3 reads CASSLEGRETQYF. In DNA form, the CDR3 reads TGCGCCAGCAGCTTGGAGGGGCGAGAGACCCAGTACTTC.

This rearrangement joins TRBV12-3 or TRBV12-4 to TRBJ1-2, with D uncertain. The CDR3 spans 12 residues. Trimming pared 4 bases from V and 2 bases from J, leaving 5 bases between. The CDR3 loop is CASSSPNYGYTF. DNA of the CDR3: TGTGCCAGCAGTTCCCCAAACTATGGCTACACCTTC.

V usage is TRBV7-9 and J usage is TRBJ1-5, with 8 bases matching TRBD1. The J segment lost 3 bases and the V segment lost 5 bases, leaving 6 bases of the junction unmatched. The CDR3 length is 15 residues. Germline V CDR1 and CDR2: SEHNR, FQNEAQ (reference sequence). The CDR3 nucleotides read TGTGCCAGCAGCGATGGACAGGGACTCAATCAGCCCCAGCATTTT. Its translation is CASSDGQGLNQPQHF.

Only one count was recorded for this clone. J is TRBJ1-5 and V is TRBV27, with D possibly being TRBD1 (6 bases). Germline V CDR1 and CDR2: MNHEY, SMNVEV (reference sequence). The CDR3 is made up of 14 amino acids. Trimming took off 6 bases at V and 6 bases at J, with 15 bases between the two ends. CDR3 in amino acids: CASRTITGTQPQHF. For the CDR3, the DNA is TGTGCCAGCAGAACCATTACAGGGACTCAGCCCCAGCATTTT.